This T cell receptor (beta chain) was sequenced for a study of control samples from healthy donors and cancer patients. Sequencing used immunoSEQ multiplex PCR; TCRdb keeps in-frame clones, though not all of them. Of around 100,000 clones detected, roughly 87% appear once; the ten largest clones hold 18%. The germline CDR1 and CDR2 sequences are SGHRS and YFSETQ. The trim removed 1 base at V and 4 bases at J, leaving 2 bases unmatched. The CDR3 covers 13 residues. The specimen was blood. The rearrangement uses TRBV5-1 and TRBJ2-7; 7 bases map to TRBD1. The sequence derives from a woman aged 45 to 65 in good health. CDR3: CASSLYRGYEQYF. CDR3 nucleotide sequence: TGCGCCAGCAGCTTGTACAGGGGATACGAGCAGTACTTC.